These T cell receptor beta chains were read from a single sample in a study of regulatory T cells in long-lasting Graves disease. TCRdb called the multiplex PCR reads again in MiXCR, with one record for every CDR3 protein. The table has roughly 420,000 distinct CDR3 sequences, 16% seen once. A further study also used this sample, focusing on T cells in Graves' hyperthyroidism and ophthalmopathy.

Material: peripheral blood mononuclear cells (PBMCs), obtained at new diagnosis, from a patient treated with antithyroid drugs. The receptors shown here come from a woman younger than 45 with Graves disease. Each CDR3 is given with its conserved first and last residue. The D gene is left open where the match is weak. Expanded clones are given a class, and other clones once, few, many or no size at all.

V gene: TRBV12-3/TRBV12-4; J gene: TRBJ2-7; D gene: .; clone size: few; CDR3 protein: CASSSGRVDEQYF; CDR3 DNA: TGTGCCAGCAGTTCCGGGAGAGTCGACGAGCAGTACTTC
V gene: TRBV28; J gene: TRBJ1-4; D gene: .; clone size: many; CDR3 protein: CASRVGGAEGKLFF; CDR3 DNA: TGTGCCAGCAGAGTCGGGGGGGCCGAGGGAAAACTGTTTTTT
V gene: TRBV5-1; J gene: TRBJ2-7; D gene: TRBD1; clone size: many; CDR3 protein: CASILKGRWDRRWYEQYF; CDR3 DNA: TGCGCCAGCATTTTAAAGGGTAGATGGGACAGGAGGTGGTACGAGCAGTACTTC
V gene: TRBV7-9; J gene: TRBJ2-1; D gene: TRBD2; clone size: few; CDR3 protein: CASSPPVLAGGEQFF; CDR3 DNA: TGTGCCAGCAGCCCCCCGGTGCTAGCGGGAGGTGAGCAGTTCTTC
V gene: TRBV4-2; J gene: TRBJ1-6; D gene: .; clone size: few; CDR3 protein: CASSPALFRRGFSPLHF; CDR3 DNA: TGTGCCAGCAGCCCGGCCCTTTTCAGGAGGGGTTTCTCACCCCTCCACTTT
V gene: TRBV19; J gene: TRBJ2-5; D gene: TRBD2; clone size: .; CDR3 protein: CASRNPGTRKHF; CDR3 DNA: TGTGCCAGTAGAAACCCCGGGACTAGGAAACACTTC
V gene: TRBV20-1; J gene: TRBJ2-3; D gene: TRBD2; clone size: many; CDR3 protein: CSAPGLAGAKGSTDTQYF; CDR3 DNA: TGCAGTGCTCCTGGACTAGCGGGAGCTAAGGGGAGCACAGATACGCAGTATTTT
V gene: TRBV6-2/TRBV6-3; J gene: TRBJ2-4; D gene: .; clone size: few; CDR3 protein: CASSSEGGSKLAKNIQYF; CDR3 DNA: TGTGCCAGCAGTTCGGAGGGGGGCAGCAAATTAGCCAAAAACATTCAGTACTTC
V gene: TRBV10-2; J gene: TRBJ2-7; D gene: TRBD1; clone size: few; CDR3 protein: CASNPMTGARGEQYF; CDR3 DNA: TGCGCCAGCAATCCGATGACAGGGGCTAGGGGAGAGCAGTACTTC
V gene: TRBV28; J gene: TRBJ2-7; D gene: .; clone size: many; CDR3 protein: CASSETRGRGAESSSDEQYF; CDR3 DNA: TGTGCCAGCAGCGAAACCAGGGGTCGTGGGGCGGAATCCTCCTCCGACGAGCAGTACTTC
V gene: TRBV20-1; J gene: TRBJ2-1; D gene: .; clone size: many; CDR3 protein: CSARGPVNEQFF; CDR3 DNA: TGCAGTGCTAGAGGGCCCGTTAATGAGCAGTTCTTC
V gene: TRBV6-2/TRBV6-3; J gene: TRBJ2-7; D gene: .; clone size: few; CDR3 protein: CASSYVPNSYEQYF; CDR3 DNA: TGTGCCAGCAGTTACGTTCCAAACTCCTACGAGCAGTACTTC
V gene: TRBV5-6; J gene: TRBJ2-2; D gene: .; clone size: many; CDR3 protein: CASSLKPNTGELFF; CDR3 DNA: TGTGCCAGCAGCTTAAAACCGAACACCGGGGAGCTGTTTTTT
V gene: TRBV10-3; J gene: TRBJ2-3; D gene: .; clone size: many; CDR3 protein: CAISEFSGSTDTQYF; CDR3 DNA: TGTGCCATCAGTGAGTTTAGCGGTAGCACAGATACGCAGTATTTT
V gene: TRBV5-1; J gene: TRBJ2-5; D gene: TRBD2; clone size: .; CDR3 protein: CASSLAGAGGERETQYF; CDR3 DNA: TGCGCCAGCAGCTTGGCCGGAGCGGGAGGGGAGAGAGAGACCCAGTACTTC
V gene: TRBV2; J gene: TRBJ2-7; D gene: .; clone size: many; CDR3 protein: CASSEGYGADSYEQYF; CDR3 DNA: TGTGCCAGCAGTGAAGGGTACGGCGCGGATTCCTACGAGCAGTACTTC
V gene: TRBV25-1; J gene: TRBJ1-6; D gene: .; clone size: .; CDR3 protein: CASSESAENSPLHF; CDR3 DNA: TGTGCCAGCAGTGAGTCGGCAGAGAATTCACCCCTCCACTTT
V gene: TRBV27; J gene: TRBJ2-5; D gene: .; clone size: many; CDR3 protein: CASSLSPGSQETQYF; CDR3 DNA: TGTGCCAGCAGTTTATCTCCAGGGTCCCAAGAGACCCAGTACTTC
V gene: TRBV20-1; J gene: TRBJ2-1; D gene: .; clone size: many; CDR3 protein: CSAKELSYNEQFF; CDR3 DNA: TGCAGTGCTAAGGAGCTCTCCTACAATGAGCAGTTCTTC
V gene: TRBV3-1; J gene: TRBJ2-7; D gene: TRBD2; clone size: many; CDR3 protein: CASSLLRSGTLTYEQYF; CDR3 DNA: TGTGCCAGCAGTCTATTACGCAGCGGGACTTTAACCTACGAGCAGTACTTC
V gene: TRBV24-1; J gene: TRBJ2-3; D gene: TRBD2; clone size: many; CDR3 protein: CATSSSGRTDTQYF; CDR3 DNA: TGTGCCACCAGTTCTAGCGGGAGGACAGATACGCAGTATTTT
V gene: TRBV4-1; J gene: TRBJ2-3; D gene: TRBD1; clone size: .; CDR3 protein: CASSQGNRGSTDTQYF; CDR3 DNA: TGCGCCAGCAGCCAAGGGAACAGGGGTTCGACAGATACGCAGTATTTT
V gene: TRBV18; J gene: TRBJ1-1; D gene: TRBD1; clone size: many; CDR3 protein: CASSPRDRKNTEAFF; CDR3 DNA: TGTGCCAGCTCACCAAGGGACAGAAAGAACACTGAAGCTTTCTTT
V gene: TRBV20-1; J gene: TRBJ2-3; D gene: TRBD2; clone size: .; CDR3 protein: CSAREGGGARDTQYF; CDR3 DNA: TGCAGTGCTAGAGAAGGCGGGGGGGCGCGGGATACGCAGTATTTT
V gene: TRBV28; J gene: TRBJ2-2; D gene: .; clone size: few; CDR3 protein: CASRAWEPGELFF; CDR3 DNA: TGTGCCAGCAGGGCCTGGGAGCCCGGGGAGCTGTTTTTT
V gene: TRBV30; J gene: TRBJ1-3; D gene: .; clone size: many; CDR3 protein: CAWSPNSGNTIYF; CDR3 DNA: TGTGCCTGGAGTCCCAATTCTGGAAACACCATATATTTT
V gene: TRBV29-1; J gene: TRBJ2-7; D gene: .; clone size: many; CDR3 protein: CSVEDRGERNEQYF; CDR3 DNA: TGCAGCGTTGAAGACAGAGGGGAAAGGAACGAGCAGTACTTC